The text below deals with one T cell receptor (beta chain). Its antigen is undetermined. The sample belongs to a study of PD-1 blockade in classical Hodgkin lymphoma. Overall study findings and caveats: CD4+ TCR diversity rose significantly by C4D1, and CD8+ TCR diversity did not. The study found complete responders had baseline diversity similar to newly diagnosed patients. There remain no defined causes for the repertoire differences, which possibly reflect disease activity or prior therapy.

Assay: immunoSEQ multiplex PCR; the TCRdb copy retains only in-frame clones and omits some. The profile shows 15,000 to 20,000 clones, 70% to 90% of them singletons. Each patient relapsed following autologous stem cell transplantation, and prior brentuximab vedotin exposure differed. Researchers report purifying CD4+ T cells from thawed PBMCs by magnetic negative selection. Deletions cut 5 bases from V and 0 bases from J, with 20 bases between. This CDR3 contains 17 residues. CDR1 is SEHNR and CDR2 is FQNEAQ in the germline V gene (reference sequence). The V gene is TRBV7-9, the J gene TRBJ2-7; D tentatively fits TRBD1 or TRBD2 (5 bases each). This TCR was sampled from a human donor with classical Hodgkin lymphoma. The specimen was CD4+ T cells from blood, collected at baseline. In nucleotides, the CDR3 is TGTGCCAGCAGCCCCCAACCTGGGGGTCAGGGCTCCTACGAGCAGTACTTC. Its translation: CASSPQPGGQGSYEQYF.